The 22 T cell receptor beta chains below all came from one sample that was sequenced in a study of blood T cells in healthy people across ages. The second PCR ran about 6 to 12 cycles with a sample-barcoded 5' primer and J-beta primers. TCRdb used MiXCR to reprocess the 5' RACE reads, holding one entry per CDR3 protein. The sample has some 1,000,000 distinct CDR3 sequences, roughly 24% seen once. These records were also assigned to another study, of T cells of mothers and their children.

The sequencing input was blood. The receptors come from a girl aged 2 to 9 in good health.

The table lists this clonotype with many counts. A read error may account for a junction end that differs from germline. The V call is TRBV5-1, the J call TRBJ1-1; 8 bases fit TRBD1. Germline CDR1 is SGHRS and CDR2 is YFSETQ. This CDR3 is built from 13 residues. CDR3 in amino acids: CASSYTGGTEAFF. The CDR3 DNA is TGTGCCAGCAGTTACACAGGGGGAACTGAAGCTTTCTTT.

This clonotype was picked up a small number of times. The DNA for the CDR3 is TGTGCCAGCAGCCCAGAGGTAACAGGGGGCGCGGGCAATCAGCCCCAGCATTTT. This translates into CASSPEVTGGAGNQPQHF. V is TRBV12-3 or TRBV12-4 and J is TRBJ1-5; 9 nucleotides line up with TRBD1. V lost 6 bases and J lost 2; bases outside the gene matches: 14. The CDR3 runs 18 residues.

This chain joins TRBV7-9 and TRBJ2-5; 9 bases align to TRBD2. CDR3 length equals 14 residues. The germline gives CDR1 SEHNR, CDR2 FQNEAQ (reference sequence). The ends lost 6 bases at V and 5 bases at J; junction bases unmatched: 7. The CDR3 is CASSISGRWETQYF. Written as DNA, the CDR3 is TGTGCCAGCAGTATTAGCGGGAGATGGGAGACCCAGTACTTC.

This clonotype was observed a handful of times. The rearrangement links TRBV27 to TRBJ2-2; D possibly corresponds to TRBD2 (5 bases). The CDR3 loop spans 14 amino acids. Trimming removed 4 bases from V and 6 bases from J, with 12 bases in between. Per the germline V gene, CDR1 is MNHEY and CDR2 is SMNVEV (reference sequence). CDR3 sequence (DNA): TGTGCCAGCAGTTATCTTGAGGGTCCCGGGGAGCTGTTTTTT. Translation: CASSYLEGPGELFF.

The J gene is TRBJ2-3, the V gene TRBV2; 8 bases line up with TRBD2. The CDR3 loop spans 20 amino acids. Germline V gene lookup returns CDR1 SNHLY and CDR2 FYNNEI. Trimming took 6 bases from V and 0 from J; bases not matched to a gene: 20. The CDR3 DNA reads as TGTGCCAGCAGCCCCGAAGAGGAAGTAGCGGGGTTTACTAGCACAGATACGCAGTATTTT. Residues: CASSPEEEVAGFTSTDTQYF.

There are a few counts of this clonotype. V and J are TRBV5-1 and TRBJ1-2; the match to TRBD1 covers 8 bases. The CDR3 has 16 residues. Unmatched junction bases numbered 12, after V lost 4 bases and J lost 4 bases. Germline CDR1 reads SGHRS; CDR2 reads YFSETQ. The CDR3 loop is CASSPGPTGEIYGYTF. The CDR3 DNA reads as TGCGCCAGCAGCCCGGGACCGACAGGGGAAATCTATGGCTACACCTTC.

About this clonotype: The conserved closing phenylalanine or tryptophan is absent in this CDR3, likely reflecting a read error. The chain recombines TRBV29-1 with TRBJ2-5, with D possibly being TRBD1 (6 bases). The J call is doubtful: the DNA matches TRBJ2-7 better. From germline, CDR1 is SQVTM and CDR2 ANQGSEA. The CDR3 spans 12 residues. CDR3 in amino acids: CSVAGASYEQYS. Written as DNA, the CDR3 is TGCAGCGTTGCAGGGGCCTCCTACGAGCAGTACTCC.

The J gene is TRBJ2-1, the V gene TRBV20-1; 9 bases align to TRBD2. CDR1 and CDR2 from the germline V gene are DFQATT and SNEGSKA (reference sequence). Losses at the gene ends were 3 bases for V and 2 bases for J; bases not matched to a gene: 8. The CDR3 consists of 16 residues. This CDR3 is CSASPLAGAAYNEQFF. The CDR3 coding sequence is TGCAGTGCTAGCCCTTTAGCGGGGGCCGCCTACAATGAGCAGTTCTTC.

The chain carries TRBV28 and TRBJ2-7; D call uncertain. The germline V gene has CDR1 MDHEN and CDR2 SYDVKM. V was clipped by 2 bases and J by 1 base, with 9 bases between them. The CDR3 totals 14 residues. CDR3 bases: TGTGCCAGCAGTTTAGGCTACGGTTCCTACGAGCAGTACTTC. This codes for CASSLGYGSYEQYF. The full variable domain, completed using reference TRBV28 and TRBJ2-7, is DVKVTQSSRYLVKRTGEKVFLECVQDMDHENMFWYRQDPGLGLRLIYFSYDVKMKEKGDIPEGYSVSREKKERFSLILESASTNQTSMYLCASSLGYGSYEQYFGPGTRLTVT.

The genes are TRBV6-1 and TRBJ2-7; unclear D gene. The V gene's germline CDR1 is MNHNS and CDR2 SASEGT. The V end lost 4 bases, the J end lost 0 bases, and 16 bases lay between the germline ends. The CDR3 contains 16 residues. CDR3 coding DNA: TGTGCCAGCAGTGTGGGATTAATAGCAGGCTCCTACGAGCAGTACTTC. This encodes CASSVGLIAGSYEQYF.

The genes are TRBV6-1 and TRBJ2-7, with 7 bases that match TRBD1. The CDR3 loop spans 14 amino acids. Germline V gene sequence: CDR1 MNHNS, CDR2 SASEGT. Unmatched junction bases numbered 6, after V lost 7 bases and J lost 0 bases. CDR3 coding DNA: TGTGCCAGCATGCCGGACAGGTCCTCCTACGAGCAGTACTTC. Protein sequence: CASMPDRSSYEQYF.

The rearrangement links TRBV15 to TRBJ1-2; a weak D match, TRBD1 (6 bases). This CDR3 has 13 amino acids. The V gene's germline CDR1 is LNHNV and CDR2 YYDKDF (reference sequence). Trimming shortened V by 5 bases and J by 11 bases, and 18 bases separated the two germline ends. The CDR3 loop is CATSGGDTTAYTF. The CDR3 bases are TGTGCCACCAGCGGAGGGGACACTACGGCATACACCTTC.

In its sample, this clonotype was seen a few times. This chain links TRBV20-1 with TRBJ2-7; the D gene is possibly TRBD1 (6 bases). V was pared by 3 bases and J by 2 bases, with 20 bases between. The CDR3 runs to 16 residues. The germline gives CDR1 DFQATT, CDR2 SNEGSKA (reference sequence). The CDR3 region is CSARGYGTYRTYEQYF. The CDR3 bases are TGCAGTGCTAGGGGATACGGGACATACCGAACCTACGAGCAGTACTTC.

The chain couples TRBV6-5 to TRBJ2-5; D is perhaps TRBD2 (6 bases). Germline CDR1 reads MNHEY; CDR2 reads SVGAGI. Trimming cost V 2 bases and J 2 bases, with 12 bases left between them. The CDR3 sequence is 15 residues long. The DNA for the CDR3 is TGTGCCAGCAGTTACCGGGGGAGCGGGCAAGAGACCCAGTACTTC. As protein: CASSYRGSGQETQYF.

The chain carries TRBV6-2 or TRBV6-3 and TRBJ2-7; TRBD2 agrees at 8 bases. Per the germline V gene, CDR1 is MNHEY and CDR2 is SVGEGT. J lost 1 base, V lost 5 bases, and 10 bases had no gene match. This CDR3 contains 16 residues. The CDR3 nucleotides read TGTGCCAGCAGTCCCCTGGGGGGACTAGAATCCTACGAGCAGTACTTC. Amino acids: CASSPLGGLESYEQYF.

In DNA form, the CDR3 reads TGTGCCAGCAGGGCACAGGGGACAGACCCTAACATTCAGTACTTC. Its protein is CASRAQGTDPNIQYF. The gene calls are TRBV6-1 and TRBJ2-4; 7 bases align to TRBD1. CDR3 length: 15 amino acids. The junction had 12 bases not matched to a gene; V was cut back by 6 bases and J by 7 bases. Germline V gives CDR1 MNHNS, CDR2 SASEGT.

V usage is TRBV20-1 and J usage is TRBJ2-1; 7 nucleotides align to TRBD2. J lost 10 bases, V lost 6 bases, and 9 bases had no gene match. This CDR3 has 12 residues. CDR1 is DFQATT, CDR2 SNEGSKA, per germline (reference sequence). Here the CDR3 DNA reads TGCAGTGCCCCGGCGTTGGGACTAGAGCAGTTCTTC. Protein product: CSAPALGLEQFF.

The table lists this clonotype with a few counts. The chain carries TRBV19 and TRBJ2-2; D might be TRBD1 (5 bases). The V gene lost 5 bases and the J gene lost 1 base, with 11 bases spanning the gap. Germline lookup yields CDR1 LNHDA and CDR2 SQIVND (reference sequence). The CDR3 covers 15 residues. CDR3 loop: CASSSGDRNTGELFF. The CDR3 coding sequence is TGTGCCAGTAGTTCCGGCGACAGGAACACCGGGGAGCTGTTTTTT.

This clonotype was recorded at least ten times. The chain joins TRBV7-9 to TRBJ2-1, with a possible D match to TRBD2 (6 bases). Germline V lookup: CDR1 SEHNR, CDR2 FQNEAQ (reference sequence). The CDR3 consists of 12 residues. V shed 10 bases and J shed 10 bases, with 17 bases lying between them. The CDR3 coding sequence is TGTGCCAACGAGAACCCTAGCGAAGAGCAGTTCTTC. Translating it yields CANENPSEEQFF.

On this clonotype itself: A read error may account for a junction end that differs from germline. The rearrangement uses TRBV27 and TRBJ2-1, with 9 bases matching TRBD1. The J call is doubtful: the DNA matches TRBJ2-7 better. The germline V gene encodes CDR1 MNHEY and CDR2 SMNVEV (reference sequence). The CDR3 has 14 residues. CDR3 sequence: CAGSSGQGMYEQYF. The CDR3 DNA reads as TGTGCCGGCAGTTCGGGACAGGGAATGTACGAGCAGTACTTC.

The sample holds a few counts of this clonotype. The chain is built from TRBV4-3 and TRBJ2-2; D not resolved. The CDR3 length is 17 residues. Trimming took off 0 bases at V and 3 bases at J, with 14 bases between the two ends. The germline V gene has CDR1 LGHNA and CDR2 YSLEER. In DNA, the CDR3 is TGCGCCAGCAGCCAAGACCCCCCCGGAGCGCACACCGGGGAGCTGTTTTTT. As protein: CASSQDPPGAHTGELFF.

This clonotype was detected a few times. The gene calls are TRBV10-3 and TRBJ1-2; D is perhaps TRBD1 (6 bases). Trimming removed 2 bases at V and 4 bases at J, with 11 bases between. Germline loops: CDR1 ENHRY, CDR2 SYGVKD. The CDR3 spans 14 residues. Here the CDR3 reads CAISEGTRRYGYTF. CDR3 bases: TGTGCCATCAGTGAGGGGACACGTCGCTATGGCTACACCTTC.